This passage covers 23 T cell receptor beta chains from one sample sequenced in a study of tumor and adjacent non-tumor tissue in lung cancer. No cell sorting was done before RNA was extracted from the tissue. A modified ARM-PCR protocol with three rounds of nested PCR amplified TCRbeta. TCRdb re-analysed the multiplex PCR reads in MiXCR, keeping a single row per CDR3 protein. The sample holds approximately 86,000 distinct CDR3 sequences; over 55% are singletons and the top ten take 8% to 9.5%. Sequencing was done on a sample of lung tumor tissue. All receptors derive from a woman in her thirties or forties with non-small cell lung cancer.

Details on this clonotype: The junction does not match germline at one end; this may be a read error. The chain combines TRBV11-2 with TRBJ2-7; D remains ambiguous. Germline assignment: CDR1 SGHAT and CDR2 FQNNGV. This CDR3 spans 12 amino acids. The CDR3 DNA reads as TGTTCCAGCAGCCGGATAGGGTTCGAGCAGCACTTC. It is translated as CSSSRIGFEQHF.

In regard to this clonotype: A much larger clone lies one base from this, so it may be a read error. The rearrangement uses TRBV20-1 and TRBJ2-3; D is unclear. V was pared by 1 base and J by 4 bases, with 15 bases between. The V gene's germline CDR1 is DFQATT and CDR2 SNEGSKA (reference sequence). There are 15 residues in the CDR3. CDR3 protein: CSARVRSLGPDTQYF. The CDR3 region has the DNA TGCAGTGCTAGAGTCCGCAGCCTGGGTCCAGATACGCAGTATTTT.

In this sample, this clonotype turned up once. Mismatch with germline at one junction end may stem from a read error. The chain is built from TRBV28 and TRBJ2-2, with D tentatively TRBD1 (5 bases). CDR1 is MDHEN, CDR2 SYDVKM, per germline. CDR3 length equals 13 residues. The CDR3 coding sequence is TGTACCAGCAGGGCATGGGATTTCGGGGAGCTGTTTTTT. Protein: CTSRAWDFGELFF.

To note about this clonotype: Mismatch with germline at one junction end may stem from a read error. CDR3 sequence reads: CASRLERVRQYF. The DNA for the CDR3 is TGTGCCAGCAGGTTAGAGAGGGTCAGGCAATACTTC. This chain joins TRBV11-2 and TRBJ2-7; D perhaps matches TRBD2 (5 bases). In germline, CDR1 is SGHAT, CDR2 FQNNGV. The CDR3 sequence is 12 residues long.

As to this clonotype: The junction departs from the called germline gene at one end, perhaps through a read error. This rearrangement joins TRBV11-2 to TRBJ1-3, with D hard to call. The germline V gene has CDR1 SGHAT and CDR2 FQNNGV. The CDR3 runs to 11 residues. The CDR3 sequence: CVSSSTPSIQF. The CDR3 nucleotides are TGTGTCAGCAGCTCGACACCATCAATTCAGTTT.

The rearrangement uses TRBV5-6 and TRBJ2-7; D call uncertain. Germline-derived CDR1 and CDR2 are SGHDT and YYEEEE. Between the trimmed V and J ends, which lost 7 bases and 0 bases, there was a span of 14 bases. The CDR3 is made up of 14 amino acids. The CDR3 sequence: CASAVHGFSYEQYF. CDR3 nucleotide sequence: TGTGCCAGCGCAGTACATGGGTTCTCCTACGAGCAGTACTTC. The full variable domain, rest sourced from reference TRBV5-6 and TRBJ2-7, is DAGVTQSPTHLIKTRGQQVTLRCSPKSGHDTVSWYQQALGQGPQFIFQYYEEEERQRGNFPDRFSGHQFPNYSSELNVNALLLGDSALYLCASAVHGFSYEQYFGPGTRLTVT.

With regard to this clonotype: A clone one base away is much larger, so this may be a read error. J is TRBJ2-7 and V is TRBV28; D is undetermined. The CDR3 totals 11 residues. With 6 bases removed from V and 4 bases from J, the gap between germline ends came to 7 bases. Germline V gives CDR1 MDHEN, CDR2 SYDVKM. CDR3 DNA: TGTGCCAGCAGCTATATATACGAGCAGTACTTC. Its translation is CASSYIYEQYF.

The V gene is TRBV6-6, the J gene TRBJ2-1; D is unclear. Germline V gene sequence: CDR1 MNHNY, CDR2 SVGAGI (reference sequence). This CDR3 is 13 amino acids long. Trimming pared 8 bases from V and 5 bases from J, leaving 13 bases between. The CDR3 loop reads CASRRHVNNEQFF. Here the CDR3 DNA reads TGTGCCAGCCGTCGGCACGTCAACAATGAGCAGTTCTTC.

About this clonotype: The CDR3 does not close with the conserved phenylalanine or tryptophan, likely indicating a read error. The V gene is TRBV11-2, the J gene TRBJ1-5; tentatively, D is TRBD1 (6 bases). This CDR3 is built from 20 residues. Germline V CDR1 and CDR2: SGHAT, FQNNGV. CDR3 residues: CTSSFHPPGQFPFLDQPQHS. DNA for the CDR3: TGTACCAGCAGCTTCCATCCTCCTGGACAGTTCCCATTTCTTGATCAGCCCCAGCATTCT.

About this clonotype: With a much larger clone just one base away, this may be a read error. The chain is built from TRBV6-1 and TRBJ1-1; TRBD1 matches at 9 bases. Germline loops: CDR1 MNHNS, CDR2 SASEGT. V was clipped by 7 bases and J by 8 bases; unmatched bases: 8. This CDR3 has 13 residues. The CDR3 spells CASNNGQGIEAFF. The CDR3 nucleotides read TGTGCCAGCAACAATGGACAGGGGATCGAAGCTTTCTTT.

Remarks on this clonotype: A much larger clone sits a single nucleotide away, making a read error possible. The chain joins TRBV7-8 to TRBJ2-3; 9 bases agree with TRBD1. The CDR3 is 15 amino acids. Germline CDR1 SGHVS, CDR2 FQNEAQ. CDR3 DNA: TGTGCCTGCAGCTTAGTGGGACAGGGAAGGGATACGCAGTATTTT. This translates into CACSLVGQGRDTQYF. Together with reference TRBV7-8 and TRBJ2-3, the CDR3 gives the full variable domain: GAGVSQSPRYKVAKRGQDVALRCDPISGHVSLFWYQQALGQGPEFLTYFQNEAQLDKSGLPSDRFFAERPEGSVSTLKIQRTQQEDSAVYLCACSLVGQGRDTQYFGPGTRLTVL.

The gene calls are TRBV20-1 and TRBJ1-1; D gene uncertain. CDR3 size: 12 residues. V dropped 7 bases and J dropped 6 bases, with 15 bases sitting between them. Germline lookup yields CDR1 DFQATT and CDR2 SNEGSKA (reference sequence). The CDR3 DNA sequence: TGCAGTGTCCCCGAACGGGGTTCTGAAGCTTTCTTT. Its translation: CSVPERGSEAFF.

J is TRBJ2-6 and V is TRBV11-2; TRBD1 is a possible D gene (5 bases). Trimming shortened V by 7 bases and J by 16 bases, and 29 bases separated the two germline ends. Germline V gene data show CDR1 as SGHAT and CDR2 as FQNNGV. The CDR3 runs 16 residues. The CDR3 region has the DNA TGTGCCAGCAACTGGTCAGACCTCTCTGGGGCCAACATTCTGACTTTC. This sequence encodes CASNWSDLSGANILTF.

This clonotype appeared a few times. This chain uses TRBV20-1 with TRBJ2-2; 9 nucleotides match TRBD1. The J segment lost 6 bases and the V segment lost 1 base, leaving 6 bases of the junction unmatched. The germline V gene encodes CDR1 DFQATT and CDR2 SNEGSKA (reference sequence). CDR3 length equals 15 residues. The CDR3 region is CSARAGQGTPGELFF. The CDR3 DNA sequence: TGCAGTGCTAGAGCGGGACAGGGAACCCCCGGGGAGCTGTTTTTT.

The chain uses TRBV4-2 and TRBJ2-7, with TRBD2 identical over 7 bases. V was pared by 0 bases and J by 4 bases, with 9 bases of the junction left unmatched. This CDR3 spans 16 amino acids. Germline CDR1 is LGHNA and CDR2 is YNFKEQ. CDR3 bases: TGTGCCAGCAGCCAAGAGGGGCTGGGCGGGAGTTACGAGCAGTACTTC. It yields the protein CASSQEGLGGSYEQYF.

Concerning this clonotype itself: One end of the junction fails to match germline, which may point to a read error. V gene TRBV6-5 combines with J gene TRBJ1-3, with 7 bases aligning to TRBD1. This CDR3 spans 17 amino acids. Germline assignment: CDR1 MNHEY and CDR2 SVGAGI. The CDR3: CASSSSPTGLFGNTIYF. In DNA, the CDR3 is TGTGCCAGTAGTTCCAGTCCGACAGGGCTTTTCGGAAACACTATATATTTT.

Worth noting for this clonotype: This may come from a read error, since a much larger clone is one base off. The chain uses TRBV6-6 and TRBJ2-2; 10 bases align to TRBD2. CDR3 length: 15 residues. V lost 5 bases and J lost 6; bases outside the gene matches: 6. In germline, CDR1 is MNHNY, CDR2 SVGAGI (reference sequence). The CDR3 loop reads CASSGPAGGPGELFF. As DNA, the CDR3 is TGTGCCAGCAGTGGACCAGCGGGGGGGCCCGGGGAGCTGTTTTTT.

About this clonotype itself: Its ends do not fully match the called genes, so a read error is possible. The chain joins TRBV6-1 to TRBJ2-7; D may correspond to TRBD1 or TRBD2 (5 bases each). This CDR3 has 13 residues. The germline V gene encodes CDR1 MNHNS and CDR2 SASEGT. The CDR3 reads CATIRDPRQEHYF. As DNA, the CDR3 is TGTGCCACCATTAGGGACCCGAGGCAGGAGCATTACTTC.

This clonotype was found a few times. One junction end does not reproduce the germline sequence, and a read error may be involved. The chain links TRBV4-2 to TRBJ2-2; 12 bases agree with TRBD2. Germline loops: CDR1 LGHNA, CDR2 YNFKEQ. The CDR3 extends over 16 amino acids. CDR3 protein: CASSPRLAGDTGELFF. CDR3 sequence (DNA): TGTGCCAGTAGCCCTAGACTAGCGGGAGACACCGGGGAGCTGTTTTTT.

This clonotype was recorded many times. The CDR3 reads CASLDSLYYNEQFF. In DNA, the CDR3 is TGTGCCAGCCTGGACAGCCTCTACTACAATGAGCAGTTCTTC. The V and J genes are TRBV28 and TRBJ2-1; possibly TRBD1 for D (6 bases). The V gene's germline CDR1 is MDHEN and CDR2 SYDVKM. Deletions cut 8 bases from V and 3 bases from J, with 14 bases between. The CDR3 spans 14 residues.

Concerning this clonotype itself: One junction end does not reproduce the germline sequence, and a read error may be involved. The rearrangement uses TRBV4-2 and TRBJ2-7; a possible D gene is TRBD1 (6 bases). Germline-derived CDR1 and CDR2 are LGHNA and YNFKEQ. The CDR3 covers 15 residues. In nucleotides, the CDR3 is TGTGCCAACAGCCAAGGCTGGGACAACTTCTACGAGCAGTACTTC. Its protein product is CANSQGWDNFYEQYF.

About this clonotype: It may be a read error: a sequence one base away is much more abundant. The chain carries TRBV20-1 and TRBJ2-3; weak D call: TRBD2 (6 bases). Germline V CDR1 and CDR2: DFQATT, SNEGSKA (reference sequence). The CDR3 runs to 15 residues. Written as DNA, the CDR3 is TGCAGTGCTAGAGTCGCGGGAACTAGCACAGATACGCGGTATTTT. Protein: CSARVAGTSTDTRYF.

This chain uses TRBV4-1 with TRBJ1-2; D possibly corresponds to TRBD1 (6 bases). Trimming removed 4 bases from V and 8 bases from J, with 17 bases in between. The CDR3 totals 14 residues. Per germline, CDR1 MGHRA and CDR2 YSYEKL. The CDR3 sequence: CASSLTQGIEGYTF. DNA of the CDR3: TGCGCCAGCAGCCTAACCCAGGGGATTGAGGGCTACACCTTC.